The next 4 T cell receptor beta chains were all read from a single sample in a study of cytomegalovirus exposure and HLA in healthy donors. Use of 60 Vbeta and 13 Jbeta primers characterized the PCR. Repertoires were generated with immunoSEQ multiplex PCR, while TCRdb's copy carries only in-frame clones and drops some. Altogether about 140,000 clones are present, 76% being singletons, with the ten largest covering 1.5% to 2%. The sequenced sample was PBMCs. The receptors shown here come from a woman in her thirties or forties in good health and CMV-seronegative.

This sequence joins TRBV28 and TRBJ1-2, with TRBD1 identical over 8 bases. The germline V gene has CDR1 MDHEN and CDR2 SYDVKM. Trimming removed 2 bases from V and 4 bases from J; junction bases left unmatched: 3. The CDR3 loop spans 14 amino acids. DNA for the CDR3: TGTGCCAGCAGTTTACAACAGGGGGGCTATGGCTACACCTTC. This gives the protein CASSLQQGGYGYTF.

The chain joins TRBV2 to TRBJ2-2; 7 positions match TRBD1. The CDR3 covers 15 residues. The J segment lost 3 bases and the V segment lost 6 bases, leaving 7 bases of the junction unmatched. From germline, CDR1 is SNHLY and CDR2 FYNNEI. This CDR3 is CASSRQGFDTGELFF. CDR3 bases: TGTGCCAGCAGCCGACAGGGTTTTGACACCGGGGAGCTGTTTTTT.

This clone appeared once. The rearrangement joins TRBV5-4 to TRBJ1-1; a weak D match, TRBD1 (5 bases). Germline CDR1 and CDR2: SGHNT and YYREEE (reference sequence). This CDR3 has 17 residues. Trimming removed 6 bases at V and 1 base at J, with 22 bases between. This CDR3 reads CASIEGRGDWTNTEAFF. DNA for the CDR3: TGTGCCAGCATTGAGGGGCGCGGGGATTGGACGAACACTGAAGCTTTCTTT.

This chain links TRBV27 with TRBJ1-2, with no clear D. Germline V gives CDR1 MNHEY, CDR2 SMNVEV (reference sequence). The CDR3 spans 12 residues. The ends were cut back, 5 bases at V and 8 bases at J, with 12 bases in the middle. The CDR3 sequence is CASSPPHGGYTF. The CDR3, as DNA: TGTGCCAGCAGTCCCCCACATGGCGGCTACACCTTC.